This T cell receptor beta chain was profiled in a study of Tregs in tolerant kidney transplant recipients. Points from the study as a whole: Tregs expanded with activated donor B cells seemed most donor-specific. This study did not directly address biological reproducibility. Few patients were studied, so findings need validation in larger groups.

On this clone itself: Its cognate antigen is unknown.

Method: immunoSEQ multiplex PCR; TCRdb's copy keeps in-frame clones and lacks some. The sample lists 68,000 or so clones; 84% were seen once. Unstimulated Tregs (CD4+CD25+CD127-) and CD4+CD25- non-Tregs were sorted from PBMCs. The CDR3 is made up of 14 amino acids. CDR1 is MGHRA and CDR2 is YSYEKL in the germline V gene. V lost 0 bases to trimming and J lost 4 bases, with 9 bases between them. The chain uses TRBV4-1 and TRBJ2-5; D unresolved. The clonotype was recovered from a human donor in good health. What was sequenced was CD4+ T cells from blood. Written as DNA, the CDR3 is TGCGCCAGCAGCCAAGACGGTTCCTCAGAGACCCAGTACTTC. Protein product: CASSQDGSSETQYF.